The source of this TCR beta chain is a study of control samples from healthy donors and cancer patients. Germline CDR1 SGHRS, CDR2 YFSETQ. V was pared by 0 bases and J by 2 bases, with 6 bases between. The CDR3 sequence is 15 residues long. The repertoire was sequenced with immunoSEQ multiplex PCR; TCRdb's copy has only in-frame clones and lacks some. The repertoire holds about 230,000 clones, with approximately 80% as singletons. This chain uses TRBV5-1 with TRBJ2-6; no clear D. The receptor's source is a woman aged 55-70 years with lung cancer. The sequencing sample was made of PBMCs. The CDR3 is CASSLVEPGANVLTF. The CDR3 DNA reads TGCGCCAGCAGCTTGGTGGAACCTGGGGCCAACGTCCTGACTTTC.